One T cell receptor (beta chain) is described in this entry. Its antigen is not known. The data originate from a study of STAT5B mutations in CD4+ large granular lymphocyte leukemia. Findings and limits, study-wide: Main leukemic clonotypes were patient-specific, but about 25% appeared at low frequency elsewhere. Patient CD4-sorted repertoires stayed more clonal than healthy ones after leukemic-clone removal.

Using immunoSEQ multiplex PCR, the repertoire was profiled, and TCRdb retains in-frame clones only, with some absent. The data contain around 35,000 clones, nearly 90% of them singletons. The length of the CDR3 is 14 residues. The ends were cut back, 1 base at V and 2 bases at J, with 7 bases in the middle. The germline V gene encodes CDR1 MGHDK and CDR2 SYGVNS. Sequenced input: CD4+ T cells from blood buffy coats. The source is a human donor in good health. The chain recombines TRBV25-1 with TRBJ2-3, with no clear D. The CDR3 region is CASSEWGNTDTQYF. CDR3 coding DNA: TGTGCCAGCAGTGAATGGGGTAACACAGATACGCAGTATTTT.